This T cell receptor beta chain was documented in a study of human T cells and chemical hapten exposure. About the study: An area of 2 cm by 2 to 2.5 cm on upper inner arm skin received 2% DPC for sensitization.

Time point described: pre-sensitization, week 0. Treatment specified: therapeutic diphenylcyclopropenone sensitization with weekly scalp DPC. This clonotype has only a few counts. TCRdb re-called the RACE reads with MiXCR, one entry per CDR3 protein. Of fewer than 140,000 distinct CDR3 sequences in the sample, 12% are singletons; the top ten hold over 1.5%. This TCR was sampled from a woman aged 45-59 years with alopecia areata. Some clones in this sample may be carry-over from other donors' samples. Material: whole blood, obtained in connection with sensitization to the hapten diphenylcyclopropenone (DPC).

Here the CDR3 DNA reads TGCGCCAGCAGCTATTCCGGGACAGGGGGCGGTTACGAGCAGTACTTC. Translating it yields CASSYSGTGGGYEQYF. This rearrangement joins TRBV5-1 to TRBJ2-7; 12 bases agree with TRBD1. Germline V gene data show CDR1 as SGHRS and CDR2 as YFSETQ. The CDR3 contains 16 residues. V lost 3 bases to trimming and J lost 4 bases; unmatched junction nucleotides: 8.